Listed here are 21 T cell receptor beta chains from one sample, sequenced in a study of T cell repertoires in cytomegalovirus infection. TCRdb analysed the reads with MiXCR anew, one entry per CDR3 protein. The sample lists 700,000 to 900,000 distinct CDR3 sequences, almost 30% occurring once. The antigens for these receptors are not known. The source material was cultured CD8+ T cells from PBMCs, sampled from culture after CMV antigen stimulation. These receptors all come from a human donor in good health (CMV status not recorded). Some clones in this sample may be carry-over from other donors' samples.

This clonotype was seen a few times. V and J are TRBV19 and TRBJ1-1, with unresolved D. The CDR3 consists of 14 residues. V gave up 10 bases and J gave up 4 bases, with 19 bases separating them. The germline CDR1 and CDR2 sequences are LNHDA and SQIVND (reference sequence). The CDR3 loop is CATSVDNRGTEAFF. The CDR3 DNA reads TGTGCCACTTCAGTAGACAACAGAGGCACTGAAGCTTTCTTT.

The V call is TRBV19, the J call TRBJ1-5; the D gene is possibly TRBD1 (5 bases). This CDR3 contains 15 residues. V lost 5 bases and J 3 bases, leaving 14 bases between the germline ends. CDR1 is LNHDA and CDR2 is SQIVND in the germline V gene (reference sequence). CDR3 loop: CASSLLTELNQPQHF. The CDR3 coding sequence is TGTGCCAGTAGTCTCCTGACAGAACTCAATCAGCCCCAGCATTTT.

This clonotype turned up a few times. This chain links TRBV7-9 with TRBJ1-2; 7 bases agree with TRBD1. In germline, CDR1 is SEHNR, CDR2 FQNEAQ (reference sequence). With 5 bases clipped from V and 0 bases from J, the junction kept 6 bases outside the gene matches. The CDR3 has 15 residues. In nucleotides, the CDR3 is TGTGCCAGCAGCCCTAGGGACAGAACTAACTATGGCTACACCTTC. Translation gives CASSPRDRTNYGYTF.

V usage is TRBV5-6 and J usage is TRBJ2-1; 11 bases align to TRBD2. The CDR3 loop spans 16 amino acids. Germline values: CDR1 SGHDT, CDR2 YYEEEE. V shed 2 bases, J shed 1 base, and the junction held 2 bases outside the gene matches. CDR3 DNA sequence: TGTGCCAGCAGCTTTAGCGGGGGGGCTTCCTACAATGAGCAGTTCTTC. Translation: CASSFSGGASYNEQFF.

This chain joins TRBV19 and TRBJ2-1; 11 bases align to TRBD2. Per germline, CDR1 LNHDA and CDR2 SQIVND (reference sequence). The CDR3 loop spans 23 amino acids. The ends lost 2 bases at V and 7 bases at J; junction bases unmatched: 28. CDR3 sequence reads: CASSIRWTGTIFSGGASWNEQFF. The CDR3 coding sequence is TGTGCCAGTAGTATAAGGTGGACAGGGACAATCTTTAGCGGGGGGGCTTCGTGGAATGAGCAGTTCTTC.

This clonotype was seen only a few times. The genes are TRBV12-3 or TRBV12-4 and TRBJ1-6; D remains ambiguous. The CDR3 covers 16 residues. V lost 4 bases, J lost 4 bases, and 14 bases lay in between. CDR3 DNA sequence: TGTGCCAGCAGTTCCCAATACAGTCCTTATAATTCACCCCTCCACTTT. This translates into CASSSQYSPYNSPLHF.

Only a few counts were recorded for this clonotype. The J gene is TRBJ1-2, the V gene TRBV10-3, with D maybe TRBD1 (6 bases). The CDR3 runs 16 residues. Germline V gene lookup returns CDR1 ENHRY and CDR2 SYGVKD. V lost 5 bases and J 4 bases, leaving 20 bases between the germline ends. DNA of the CDR3: TGTGCCATCAGTACCGGTGGAGGGGGGGCGTTCTATGGCTACACCTTC. Its translation: CAISTGGGGAFYGYTF.

The genes are TRBV27 and TRBJ1-4; D remains ambiguous. CDR3 length: 14 amino acids. The ends were cut back, 5 bases at V and 0 bases at J, with 7 bases in the middle. Germline CDR1 MNHEY, CDR2 SMNVEV (reference sequence). The CDR3 sequence: CASSRGTTNEKLFF. The CDR3 DNA reads as TGTGCCAGCAGTCGCGGAACAACTAATGAAAAACTGTTTTTT. The full variable domain, completed using reference TRBV27 and TRBJ1-4, is EAQVTQNPRYLITVTGKKLTVTCSQNMNHEYMSWYRQDPGLGLRQIYYSMNVEVTDKGDVPEGYKVSRKEKRNFPLILESPSPNQTSLYFCASSRGTTNEKLFFGSGTQLSVL.

J is TRBJ2-3 and V is TRBV2, with TRBD2 matching over 7 bases. This CDR3 spans 15 amino acids. The germline CDR1 and CDR2 sequences are SNHLY and FYNNEI. V lost 2 bases, J lost 2 bases, and 4 bases stayed unmatched. The CDR3: CASSEQRGLTDTQYF. In DNA, the CDR3 is TGTGCCAGCAGTGAACAGCGGGGCCTCACAGATACGCAGTATTTT.

The chain combines TRBV6-5 with TRBJ1-1; TRBD1 aligns across 9 bases. J gave up 1 base and V 0 bases, and 3 bases lay outside the gene matches. Germline V gene data show CDR1 as MNHEY and CDR2 as SVGAGI. This CDR3 spans 16 amino acids. The CDR3 protein is CASSYSDRGWNTEAFF. CDR3 coding DNA: TGTGCCAGCAGTTACTCGGACAGGGGTTGGAACACTGAAGCTTTCTTT.

V gene TRBV28 combines with J gene TRBJ1-4; 7 bases line up with TRBD1. CDR3 length equals 14 residues. Trimming at V came to 6 bases and at J to 8 bases, leaving 9 bases not matched to a gene. Germline values: CDR1 MDHEN, CDR2 SYDVKM. CDR3 loop: CASSRQGGREKLFF. DNA of the CDR3: TGTGCCAGCAGCAGACAGGGCGGTCGAGAAAAACTGTTTTTT.

The rearrangement joins TRBV5-1 to TRBJ1-2, with 12 positions matching TRBD1. This CDR3 has 16 residues. CDR1 SGHRS and CDR2 YFSETQ come from the germline V gene. With V trimmed by 6 bases and J by 4 bases, 10 bases remained unmatched. The CDR3 loop reads CASNSGTGGATYGYTF. The CDR3 DNA is TGCGCCAGCAATTCCGGGACAGGGGGCGCAACCTATGGCTACACCTTC.

This clonotype was recorded a few times. The CDR3 loop is CASTERGTYEQYF. In DNA form, the CDR3 reads TGTGCCAGCACTGAGCGGGGAACCTACGAGCAGTACTTC. This chain uses TRBV6-1 with TRBJ2-7, with 7 nucleotides matching TRBD2. This CDR3 has 13 residues. The V and J ends lost 7 bases and 2 bases, in that order; junction bases with no gene match: 5. Germline loops: CDR1 MNHNS, CDR2 SASEGT.

Comments on this clonotype: This may stem from a read error, because a much larger clone lies one nucleotide away. The chain has TRBV7-2 and TRBJ1-2, with D unclear. V was trimmed by 7 bases and J by 4 bases, leaving 13 bases between them. This CDR3 contains 13 residues. The germline V gene has CDR1 SGHTA and CDR2 FQGNSA. CDR3 residues: CASNHDNLYGYTF. The CDR3 coding sequence is TGTGCCAGCAACCACGACAACCTCTATGGCTACACCTTC.

The chain links TRBV2 to TRBJ1-1; the D is unclear. The CDR3 contains 12 residues. Looked up from germline, CDR1 is SNHLY and CDR2 is FYNNEI. The CDR3 here is CAFGASQTEAFF. The DNA of the CDR3 is TGTGCTTTCGGTGCATCTCAGACTGAAGCTTTCTTT.

This chain links TRBV27 with TRBJ1-2; D remains ambiguous. Trimming pared 0 bases from V and 6 bases from J, leaving 8 bases between. Germline V gene lookup returns CDR1 MNHEY and CDR2 SMNVEV (reference sequence). This CDR3 is 13 amino acids long. DNA for the CDR3: TGTGCCAGCAGTTTATCGCTTGCCGATGGCTACACCTTC. It specifies CASSLSLADGYTF.

This clonotype was picked up many times. The chain combines TRBV9 with TRBJ1-1; perhaps TRBD1 as D (6 bases). Germline loops: CDR1 SGDLS, CDR2 YYNGEE. The CDR3 is made up of 15 amino acids. Trimming shortened V by 0 bases and J by 6 bases, and 15 bases separated the two germline ends. This CDR3 reads CASSVGGGLLAEAFF. For the CDR3, the DNA is TGTGCCAGCAGCGTAGGTGGGGGGCTGTTGGCTGAAGCTTTCTTT.

This clonotype was counted only a few times. The chain employs TRBV7-8 and TRBJ2-1; 11 bases agree with TRBD1. Germline V gene lookup returns CDR1 SGHVS and CDR2 FQNEAQ. The CDR3 totals 14 residues. V lost 4 bases to trimming and J lost 9 bases; unmatched junction nucleotides: 5. The chain's CDR3 is CASSSGQGGAEQFF. The CDR3 coding sequence is TGTGCCAGCAGCTCGGGACAGGGGGGCGCTGAGCAGTTCTTC.

V is TRBV19 and J is TRBJ1-5, with a weak D call TRBD1 (6 bases). This CDR3 has 16 residues. V dropped 7 bases and J dropped 3 bases, with 19 bases sitting between them. CDR1 is LNHDA and CDR2 is SQIVND in the germline V gene (reference sequence). The CDR3 spells CASKQGESGDNQPQHF. The DNA of the CDR3 is TGTGCCAGTAAACAGGGAGAATCTGGGGACAATCAGCCCCAGCATTTT.

The chain joins TRBV15 to TRBJ1-2, with D maybe TRBD1 (6 bases). This CDR3 has 13 amino acids. The germline CDR1 and CDR2 sequences are LNHNV and YYDKDF (reference sequence). The V and J ends lost 5 bases and 4 bases respectively, with 11 bases between them. The CDR3 sequence is CATSSGTSYGYTF. The CDR3, as DNA: TGTGCCACCAGCTCCGGGACAAGCTATGGCTACACCTTC.

This clonotype was picked up a small number of times. The genes are TRBV7-2 and TRBJ2-1, with D unresolved. The CDR3 spans 13 residues. Trimming cost V 5 bases and J 3 bases, with 8 bases left between them. The germline gives CDR1 SGHTA, CDR2 FQGNSA. The CDR3 DNA is TGTGCCAGCAGCACCGCGAACTACAATGAGCAGTTCTTC. This codes for CASSTANYNEQFF.